The T cell receptor (beta chain) described here comes from a study of cytomegalovirus exposure and HLA in healthy donors. The wider study: The same platform as the approximately 660 first-cohort repertoires was used for the 120 or so validation repertoires, a later analysis reported.

Study-level findings and limits: 150 to 200 TCR beta chains were listed as cytomegalovirus-associated.

J lost 2 bases, V lost 0 bases, and 6 bases had no gene match. In germline, CDR1 is LGHNA, CDR2 YNFKEQ. The CDR3 consists of 17 residues. As concerns this clone: The antigen is not known.

TCRdb's table, derived via immunoSEQ multiplex PCR, lists solely in-frame clones and lacks some. Counted here are around 190,000 clones, roughly 85% occurring once; the ten biggest clones make up approximately 15%. The validation cohort, a group of over a hundred subjects, included the donors and was separate from the roughly 700-subject first cohort. The material sequenced was PBMCs. This TCR was recovered from a man aged 18 to 29 in good health and CMV-seropositive. V and J are TRBV4-2 and TRBJ2-3, with 9 nucleotides matching TRBD2. DNA of the CDR3: TGTGCCAGCAGCCAAGAGTCGCTAGCGGGGTTCACAGATACGCAGTATTTT. It encodes CASSQESLAGFTDTQYF.